A single sample gave rise to the 29 T cell receptor beta chains below, sequenced in a study of blood T cell repertoires in COVID-19. Sequencing was performed with immunoSEQ multiplex PCR; in TCRdb, only in-frame clones are kept and a portion is missing. The table includes over 75,000 clones, roughly 80% detected once. Sample: peripheral blood. Every receptor here comes from a woman in her 70s with acute or convalescent COVID-19.

J is TRBJ2-3 and V is TRBV4-2, with D possibly TRBD2 on 6 matching bases. The ends were cut back, 5 bases at V and 1 base at J, with 13 bases in the middle. The CDR3 runs 15 residues. Germline CDR1 is LGHNA and CDR2 is YNFKEQ. The CDR3 DNA is TGTGCCAGCAGCTTACCCGGGACTGGCACAGATACGCAGTATTTT. This sequence encodes CASSLPGTGTDTQYF.

This chain connects TRBV3-1 (or the pseudogene TRBV3-2) to TRBJ1-2; D gene unclear. Trimming left V 4 bases short and J 6 bases short, with 12 bases between. Germline loops: CDR1 LGHDT, CDR2 YNNKEL (reference sequence). CDR3 size: 13 residues. The CDR3, as DNA: TGTGCCAGCAGCCCTAACCCCGCCGATGGCTACACCTTC. Protein sequence: CASSPNPADGYTF.

This clone was seen only a few times. The V and J genes are TRBV5-4 and TRBJ2-1; 8 bases agree with TRBD2. With V trimmed by 0 bases and J by 1 base, 3 bases remained unmatched. Per germline, CDR1 SGHNT and CDR2 YYREEE (reference sequence). CDR3 length: 16 residues. CDR3 residues: CASSLGLAPSYNEQFF. The CDR3 nucleotides are TGTGCCAGCAGCTTGGGACTAGCGCCGTCCTACAATGAGCAGTTCTTC.

The J gene is TRBJ1-2, the V gene TRBV3-1 (or the pseudogene TRBV3-2); 8 positions agree with TRBD1. With 5 bases clipped from V and 4 bases from J, the junction kept 3 bases outside the gene matches. Germline V gene sequence: CDR1 LGHDT, CDR2 YNNKEL (reference sequence). CDR3 length: 13 amino acids. CDR3 in amino acids: CASSGTGGYGYTF. The CDR3 DNA follows: TGTGCCAGCAGCGGTACAGGGGGCTATGGCTACACCTTC.

The chain joins TRBV5-1 to TRBJ2-1, with 10 bases fitting TRBD2. V lost 0 bases, J lost 4 bases, and 4 bases stayed unmatched. This CDR3 comprises 16 residues. CDR1 is SGHRS, CDR2 YFSETQ, per germline. CDR3 in DNA: TGCGCCAGCAGCTTGGGGGGGACTAGCGCATACAATGAGCAGTTCTTC. Translated: CASSLGGTSAYNEQFF.

V and J are TRBV5-1 and TRBJ2-7; 7 positions agree with TRBD1. V gave up 5 bases and J gave up 2 bases; unmatched junction bases: 4. This CDR3 is built from 13 residues. The germline CDR1 and CDR2 sequences are SGHRS and YFSETQ. CDR3: CASSRTGAYEQYF. The CDR3 DNA sequence: TGCGCCAGCAGTCGGACAGGAGCCTACGAGCAGTACTTC.

V usage is TRBV5-6 and J usage is TRBJ1-2, with unresolved D. The germline gives CDR1 SGHDT, CDR2 YYEEEE. The CDR3 is made up of 13 amino acids. With 1 base removed from V and 5 bases from J, the gap between germline ends came to 9 bases. DNA of the CDR3: TGTGCCAGCAGCTTGTCAATGGAGTATGGCTACACCTTC. Translating gives CASSLSMEYGYTF.

This clone turned up a few times. The chain joins TRBV28 to TRBJ1-6, with D unclear. The germline V and J ends were trimmed by 2 bases and 8 bases, with 10 bases remaining between them. From germline, CDR1 is MDHEN and CDR2 SYDVKM. The CDR3 extends over 14 amino acids. CDR3 loop: CASSLLGEDSPLHF. DNA of the CDR3: TGTGCCAGCAGTTTACTCGGGGAGGATTCACCCCTCCACTTT.

This clone was recorded at least ten times. The chain recombines TRBV19 with TRBJ1-1; D possibly corresponds to TRBD1 (6 bases). Germline V CDR1 and CDR2: LNHDA, SQIVND (reference sequence). This CDR3 spans 12 amino acids. V was clipped by 6 bases and J by 8 bases, with 13 bases between them. As DNA, the CDR3 is TGTGCCAGTAGAACCCTACAGGGAGAAGCTTTCTTT. It translates to CASRTLQGEAFF.

The V call is TRBV5-4, the J call TRBJ2-2, with a tentative D call TRBD2 (5 bases). This CDR3 comprises 13 residues. Trimming shortened V by 5 bases and J by 7 bases, and 12 bases separated the two germline ends. Germline loops: CDR1 SGHNT, CDR2 YYREEE (reference sequence). The CDR3 loop is CASRKGVGGELFF. As DNA, the CDR3 is TGTGCCAGCAGGAAGGGAGTAGGCGGGGAGCTGTTTTTT.

This rearrangement joins TRBV6-5 to TRBJ1-6, with 8 positions matching TRBD1. Trimming took 6 bases from V and 7 from J; bases not matched to a gene: 5. Germline CDR1 reads MNHEY; CDR2 reads SVGAGI. The CDR3 is 14 amino acids. This chain's CDR3 is CASRSGGGNSPLHF. CDR3 sequence (DNA): TGTGCCAGCAGATCAGGGGGCGGGAATTCACCCCTCCACTTT.

This rearrangement joins TRBV21-1 to TRBJ1-2; the table's TRBD1 call for D was not verified on the DNA. TRBV21-1 is shown as a pseudogene. There are 13 residues in the CDR3. CDR3 loop: CASSKQACYGYTF. As DNA, the CDR3 is TGTGCCAGCAGCAAACAGGCCTGCTATGGCTACACCTTC.

The gene calls are TRBV7-9 and TRBJ2-1; 8 bases are a match to TRBD2. The V gene's germline CDR1 is SEHNR and CDR2 FQNEAQ (reference sequence). The ends lost 1 base at V and 5 bases at J; junction bases unmatched: 7. CDR3 length: 16 amino acids. CDR3 bases: TGTGCCAGCAGCTTAGGTTTGGATAGCGGGAACAATGAGCAGTTCTTC. This translates into CASSLGLDSGNNEQFF.

This clone was observed a single time. This chain links TRBV18 with TRBJ1-1, with 8 bases matching TRBD1. Germline assignment: CDR1 KGHSH and CDR2 LQKENI. V was pared by 0 bases and J by 0 bases, with 21 bases of the junction left unmatched. The CDR3 has 22 amino acids. DNA of the CDR3: TGTGCCAGCTCACCACCACTGGCATCGGCGACAGGGGCGATTTTTATGAACACTGAAGCTTTCTTT. It codes for CASSPPLASATGAIFMNTEAFF.

The CDR3 DNA follows: TGCAGTGCTAGTACGTCCGCGGCGATTGACGAGCAGTACTTC. Encoded protein: CSASTSAAIDEQYF. The chain couples TRBV20-1 to TRBJ2-7; D unresolved. There are 14 residues in the CDR3. From germline, CDR1 is DFQATT and CDR2 SNEGSKA (reference sequence). V lost 3 bases to trimming and J lost 5 bases, with 17 bases between them.

This chain uses TRBV2 with TRBJ2-1, with D tentatively TRBD2 (5 bases). Per the germline V gene, CDR1 is SNHLY and CDR2 is FYNNEI. V was pared by 3 bases and J by 14 bases, with 17 bases between. The CDR3 loop spans 13 amino acids. The CDR3 loop is CASSDPDPLGKFF. CDR3 DNA sequence: TGTGCCAGCAGTGACCCGGACCCCCTCGGGAAGTTCTTC. The full variable domain, with the rest looked up from reference TRBV2 and TRBJ2-1, is EPEVTQTPSHQVTQMGQEVILRCVPISNHLYFYWYRQILGQKVEFLVSFYNNEISEKSEIFDDQFSVERPDGSNFTLKIRSTKLEDSAMYFCASSDPDPLGKFFGPGTRLTVL.

The chain links TRBV7-9 to TRBJ2-7; D is undetermined. The germline V gene encodes CDR1 SEHNR and CDR2 FQNEAQ (reference sequence). This CDR3 contains 12 residues. Trimming pared 4 bases from V and 2 bases from J, leaving 6 bases between. For the CDR3, the DNA is TGTGCCAGCAGCTCTCCCGCCTACGAGCAGTACTTC. As protein: CASSSPAYEQYF.

The chain recombines TRBV4-3 with TRBJ2-2; D may be TRBD1 (5 bases). The CDR3 is 16 residues long. Germline CDR1 reads LGHNA; CDR2 reads YSLEER. The germline V and J ends were trimmed by 0 bases and 4 bases, with 12 bases remaining between them. The CDR3 is CASSQDMERGTGELFF. The DNA of the CDR3 is TGCGCCAGCAGCCAAGATATGGAAAGGGGCACCGGGGAGCTGTTTTTT.

V and J are TRBV19 and TRBJ2-4, with 8 positions matching TRBD1. Germline CDR1 LNHDA, CDR2 SQIVND (reference sequence). V shed 5 bases, J shed 6 bases, and the junction held 18 bases outside the gene matches. This CDR3 has 18 residues. CDR3 amino acids: CASSYVPTGPGTGNIQYF. CDR3 coding DNA: TGTGCCAGTAGTTACGTTCCCACCGGCCCCGGGACAGGAAACATTCAGTACTTC.

V and J are TRBV19 and TRBJ2-1, with D tentatively TRBD2 (6 bases). Trimming cost V 9 bases and J 3 bases, with 12 bases left between them. The CDR3 totals 13 residues. Germline loops: CDR1 LNHDA, CDR2 SQIVND (reference sequence). The CDR3 DNA reads as TGTGCCAGCAGCCGGGACTTCTACAATGAGCAGTTCTTC. Amino acids: CASSRDFYNEQFF.

The chain uses TRBV4-3 and TRBJ2-3; unclear D gene. The CDR3 is 15 amino acids. V was cut by 1 base and J by 0 bases, with 8 bases left in between. Germline assignment: CDR1 LGHNA and CDR2 YSLEER. The CDR3 coding sequence is TGCGCCAGCAGCCAAGTCATACTTAGCACAGATACGCAGTATTTT. This translates into CASSQVILSTDTQYF.

This clone was detected once. The V gene is TRBV5-1, the J gene TRBJ1-1; possibly TRBD1 for D (6 bases). The V gene lost 4 bases and the J gene lost 1 base, with 17 bases spanning the gap. The CDR3 loop spans 16 amino acids. Per germline, CDR1 SGHRS and CDR2 YFSETQ. The CDR3 DNA reads TGCGCCAGCAGCCTGGGGCGACAGGTCGGGAACACTGAAGCTTTCTTT. Protein sequence: CASSLGRQVGNTEAFF.

The chain links TRBV28 to TRBJ2-7, with TRBD2 identical over 12 bases. In germline, CDR1 is MDHEN, CDR2 SYDVKM. J lost 0 bases, V lost 7 bases, and 7 bases had no gene match. The CDR3 runs 16 residues. The CDR3 region is CASNKRTSGNSYEQYF. The CDR3 DNA reads TGTGCCAGCAACAAAAGGACTAGCGGGAACTCCTACGAGCAGTACTTC.

The CDR3 DNA sequence: TGTGCCATCAGGCGGACGGGACAGATAAAAGAGACCCAGTACTTC. Protein sequence: CAIRRTGQIKETQYF. This chain joins TRBV10-3 and TRBJ2-5; 7 bases agree with TRBD1. Trimming removed 6 bases from V and 3 bases from J; junction bases left unmatched: 10. This CDR3 comprises 15 residues. Germline CDR1 ENHRY, CDR2 SYGVKD.

The CDR3 bases are TGTGCCAGCAGCCAACCGGGAGATACCTACAATGAGCAGTTCTTC. It encodes CASSQPGDTYNEQFF. The J gene is TRBJ2-1, the V gene TRBV3-1 (or the pseudogene TRBV3-2), with a tentative D call TRBD2 (6 bases). The germline CDR1 and CDR2 sequences are LGHDT and YNNKEL (reference sequence). V gave up 2 bases and J gave up 2 bases, with 10 bases separating them. CDR3 length equals 15 residues.

The chain links TRBV29-1 to TRBJ1-4; 9 positions match TRBD1. The V segment lost 3 bases and the J segment 5 bases; nucleotides outside the gene matches: 7. Germline V lookup: CDR1 SQVTM, CDR2 ANQGSEA. This CDR3 has 15 residues. For the CDR3, the DNA is TGCAGCGTTGAGGGTACAGGACAGGGGAATGAAAAACTGTTTTTT. Its protein product is CSVEGTGQGNEKLFF.

This clone was recorded a few times. The rearrangement joins TRBV7-6 to TRBJ2-1, with 7 positions matching TRBD1. Germline V gene data show CDR1 as SGHVS and CDR2 as FNYEAQ. The CDR3 sequence is 16 residues long. J lost 6 bases, V lost 5 bases, and 13 bases had no gene match. This CDR3 is CASSDRTGVPFNEQFF. CDR3 nucleotides: TGTGCCAGCAGCGATAGAACAGGGGTCCCCTTCAATGAGCAGTTCTTC.

V usage is TRBV6-5 and J usage is TRBJ2-3; a possible D gene is TRBD2 (5 bases). Trimming took off 6 bases at V and 3 bases at J, with 16 bases between the two ends. The V gene's germline CDR1 is MNHEY and CDR2 SVGAGI. The CDR3 contains 15 residues. The CDR3 sequence is CASSRRFGKTDTQYF. DNA for the CDR3: TGTGCCAGCAGCCGGAGGTTCGGGAAGACAGATACGCAGTATTTT.

CDR3 sequence (DNA): TGTGCCAGCAGCATTACAGGGGGCCTGGGCTATGGCTACACCTTC. Its translation: CASSITGGLGYGYTF. The chain employs TRBV9 and TRBJ1-2, with TRBD1 matching over 9 bases. This CDR3 contains 15 residues. With 4 bases clipped from V and 4 bases from J, the junction kept 8 bases outside the gene matches. The germline gives CDR1 SGDLS, CDR2 YYNGEE.